The clone carrying this T cell receptor (beta chain) occurred a few times. The sample originates from a study of shared clonotypes between healthy human individuals. Study background: Donors, aged 18 to 49, were two women and three men.

Genomic DNA of every subset was divided equally among multiple immunoSEQ plates. Clones were sequenced by immunoSEQ multiplex PCR, and TCRdb holds only the in-frame ones, with some missing. The table includes roughly 490,000 clones, 75% to 85% detected once. The V end was cut by 8 bases, the J end by 0 bases, with 11 bases between. This CDR3 contains 13 residues. CDR1 and CDR2 from the germline V gene are MNHNY and SVGAGI (reference sequence). The sequencing input was PBMCs. The V and J genes are TRBV6-6 and TRBJ2-7, with D hard to call. This clonotype originated in a woman aged 40 to 50 in good health. Some clones in this sample may be carry-over from other donors' samples. Written as DNA, the CDR3 is TGTGCCAGCGGACCCCAGGCCTCCTACGAGCAGTACTTC. It translates to CASGPQASYEQYF.